The rows below give T cell receptor beta chains drawn from one sample of a study of cytomegalovirus exposure and HLA in healthy donors. Profiling relied on immunoSEQ multiplex PCR, and the TCRdb table lists in-frame clones only, not all of them. Of about 130,000 clones listed, about 74% are singletons. Source material: PBMCs. The origin of the receptors is a man younger than 30 in good health and CMV-seropositive. Both conserved end residues are part of each CDR3. The D gene is left open where the match is weak. Size values are once, few and many counts, or a class for expanded clones, and some rows have none.

len: 15
d_gene: TRBD2
abundance: -
v_gene: TRBV7-2
j_gene: TRBJ2-7
CDR3aa: CASSLGTSGGADQYF
CDR3nt: TGTGCCAGCAGCTTGGGGACTAGCGGGGGGGCGGATCAGTACTTC

len: 17
d_gene: TRBD1
abundance: few
v_gene: TRBV7-2
j_gene: TRBJ1-5
CDR3aa: CASSLVPPGQGNQPQHF
CDR3nt: TGTGCCAGCAGCTTAGTTCCCCCCGGACAGGGGAATCAGCCCCAGCATTTT

len: 13
d_gene: -
abundance: few
v_gene: TRBV5-1
j_gene: TRBJ2-7
CDR3aa: CASSLGTGYEQYF
CDR3nt: TGCGCCAGCAGCTTGGGCACAGGCTACGAGCAGTACTTC

len: 15
d_gene: -
abundance: -
v_gene: TRBV6-6
j_gene: TRBJ2-7
CDR3aa: CASSYTTDPSYGGYF
CDR3nt: TGTGCCAGCAGTTACACGACAGACCCCTCTTACGGGGGGTACTTC

len: 13
d_gene: -
abundance: -
v_gene: TRBV6-1
j_gene: TRBJ1-1
CDR3aa: CASRLSGDTEAFF
CDR3nt: TGTGCCAGCAGGCTTTCAGGGGACACTGAAGCTTTCTTT

len: 12
d_gene: -
abundance: once
v_gene: TRBV2
j_gene: TRBJ2-7
CDR3aa: CASRADTYEQYF
CDR3nt: TGTGCCAGCAGGGCGGATACCTACGAGCAGTACTTC

len: 17
d_gene: TRBD2
abundance: once
v_gene: TRBV27
j_gene: TRBJ2-7
CDR3aa: CASSAGLAGVPTYEQYF
CDR3nt: TGTGCCAGCAGTGCGGGACTAGCGGGGGTACCAACCTACGAGCAGTACTTC

len: 17
d_gene: TRBD2
abundance: -
v_gene: TRBV4-2
j_gene: TRBJ2-5
CDR3aa: CASSPEGLAGPKETQYF
CDR3nt: TGTGCCAGCAGCCCCGAGGGGCTAGCGGGACCTAAAGAGACCCAGTACTTC

len: 13
d_gene: TRBD2
abundance: -
v_gene: TRBV6-1
j_gene: TRBJ2-1
CDR3aa: CASGASGAHEQFF
CDR3nt: TGTGCCAGCGGGGCTAGCGGGGCCCATGAGCAGTTCTTC

len: 18
d_gene: TRBD2
abundance: once
v_gene: TRBV28
j_gene: TRBJ2-1
CDR3aa: CASSFSLTSGRSYNEQFF
CDR3nt: TGTGCCAGCAGTTTTTCGTTGACTAGCGGGAGGAGCTACAATGAGCAGTTCTTC

len: 17
d_gene: TRBD1
abundance: few
v_gene: TRBV10-3
j_gene: TRBJ1-1
CDR3aa: CAISEGQGKGMNTEAFF
CDR3nt: TGTGCCATCAGTGAGGGACAGGGCAAAGGAATGAACACTGAAGCTTTCTTT

len: 20
d_gene: TRBD1
abundance: -
v_gene: TRBV27
j_gene: TRBJ1-5
CDR3aa: CASRAVTGTGLLESNQPQHF
CDR3nt: TGTGCCAGCAGGGCCGTAACCGGGACAGGGCTTTTAGAAAGCAATCAGCCCCAGCATTTT

len: 14
d_gene: -
abundance: -
v_gene: TRBV6-6
j_gene: TRBJ2-5
CDR3aa: CASSPMSLQETQYF
CDR3nt: TGTGCCAGCAGCCCCATGAGCCTACAAGAGACCCAGTACTTC

len: 13
d_gene: -
abundance: once
v_gene: TRBV2
j_gene: TRBJ2-3
CDR3aa: CAARGFSTDTQYF
CDR3nt: TGTGCCGCCCGGGGTTTTAGCACAGATACGCAGTATTTT

len: 13
d_gene: -
abundance: once
v_gene: TRBV27
j_gene: TRBJ2-1
CDR3aa: CASSRPSSAEQFF
CDR3nt: TGTGCCAGCAGTCGGCCCTCTAGCGCCGAGCAGTTCTTC

len: 16
d_gene: TRBD1
abundance: -
v_gene: TRBV28
j_gene: TRBJ1-6
CDR3aa: CASSGIQGARNSPLHF
CDR3nt: TGTGCCAGCAGTGGGATCCAGGGGGCTAGAAATTCACCCCTCCACTTT

len: 13
d_gene: -
abundance: -
v_gene: TRBV14
j_gene: TRBJ1-4
CDR3aa: CASSPRVGEKLFF
CDR3nt: TGTGCCAGCAGCCCCAGGGTGGGGGAAAAACTGTTTTTT

len: 15
d_gene: TRBD2
abundance: -
v_gene: TRBV6-6
j_gene: TRBJ2-7
CDR3aa: CASSPTSSSSYEQYF
CDR3nt: TGTGCCAGCAGCCCGACTAGCTCAAGCTCCTACGAGCAGTACTTC

len: 14
d_gene: -
abundance: -
v_gene: TRBV5-1
j_gene: TRBJ2-1
CDR3aa: CASSLFGGYNEQFF
CDR3nt: TGCGCCAGCAGCCTGTTCGGTGGCTACAATGAGCAGTTCTTC

len: 14
d_gene: TRBD2
abundance: -
v_gene: TRBV5-1
j_gene: TRBJ2-2
CDR3aa: CASFLAVDAGELFF
CDR3nt: TGCGCCAGCTTCCTAGCGGTTGATGCCGGGGAGCTGTTTTTT

len: 14
d_gene: TRBD1
abundance: -
v_gene: TRBV19
j_gene: TRBJ2-7
CDR3aa: CASSIGAGGNEQYF
CDR3nt: TGTGCCAGTAGTATAGGGGCAGGGGGCAACGAGCAGTACTTC

len: 15
d_gene: -
abundance: -
v_gene: TRBV2
j_gene: TRBJ1-2
CDR3aa: CASSGWQPLSYGYTF
CDR3nt: TGTGCCAGCAGTGGATGGCAACCCCTCTCCTATGGCTACACCTTC

len: 14
d_gene: TRBD1
abundance: -
v_gene: TRBV27
j_gene: TRBJ2-7
CDR3aa: CTSRLMTGAGEQYF
CDR3nt: TGTACCAGCAGGTTAATGACAGGGGCCGGCGAGCAGTACTTC

len: 14
d_gene: -
abundance: -
v_gene: TRBV7-8
j_gene: TRBJ2-7
CDR3aa: CASSLSPDNYEQYF
CDR3nt: TGTGCCAGCAGCTTAAGCCCCGACAATTACGAGCAGTACTTC

len: 15
d_gene: -
abundance: -
v_gene: TRBV25-1
j_gene: TRBJ1-6
CDR3aa: CASSVTEFGNSPLHF
CDR3nt: TGTGCCAGCAGTGTTACAGAGTTTGGTAATTCACCCCTCCACTTT

len: 13
d_gene: -
abundance: -
v_gene: TRBV18
j_gene: TRBJ2-1
CDR3aa: CASSPITWNEQFF
CDR3nt: TGTGCCAGCTCACCTATCACATGGAATGAGCAGTTCTTC

len: 16
d_gene: TRBD2
abundance: -
v_gene: TRBV4-3
j_gene: TRBJ2-7
CDR3aa: CASSQDSSGRLYEQYF
CDR3nt: TGCGCCAGCAGCCAAGACTCAAGCGGGAGACTTTACGAGCAGTACTTC

len: 20
d_gene: TRBD2
abundance: -
v_gene: TRBV6-7
j_gene: TRBJ2-3
CDR3aa: CASSYSREYGSGGFPDTQYF
CDR3nt: TGTGCCAGCAGTTACTCGAGAGAGTACGGCAGCGGGGGGTTCCCAGATACGCAGTATTTT

len: 13
d_gene: TRBD1
abundance: few
v_gene: TRBV7-6
j_gene: TRBJ1-5
CDR3aa: CASSDRGGQPQHF
CDR3nt: TGTGCCAGCAGCGACAGGGGAGGACAGCCCCAGCATTTT

len: 16
d_gene: -
abundance: -
v_gene: TRBV18
j_gene: TRBJ2-7
CDR3aa: CASSPGDGPGSYEQYF
CDR3nt: TGTGCCAGCTCACCGGGAGACGGGCCGGGCTCCTACGAGCAGTACTTC

len: 16
d_gene: -
abundance: -
v_gene: TRBV19
j_gene: TRBJ1-5
CDR3aa: CASSIQVDMSNQPQHF
CDR3nt: TGTGCCAGTAGTATTCAGGTGGATATGAGCAATCAGCCCCAGCATTTT

len: 10
d_gene: -
abundance: -
v_gene: TRBV29-1
j_gene: TRBJ2-5
CDR3aa: CSVSEETQYF
CDR3nt: TGCAGCGTTTCGGAAGAGACCCAGTACTTC

len: 14
d_gene: -
abundance: -
v_gene: TRBV6-5
j_gene: TRBJ1-2
CDR3aa: CASSYSSGSSGYTF
CDR3nt: TGTGCCAGCAGTTACTCGAGCGGGTCTAGTGGCTACACCTTC

len: 17
d_gene: -
abundance: few
v_gene: TRBV9
j_gene: TRBJ1-3
CDR3aa: CASSVDTGYSSGNTIYF
CDR3nt: TGTGCCAGCAGCGTAGATACAGGGTACAGCTCTGGAAACACCATATATTTT

len: 12
d_gene: -
abundance: -
v_gene: TRBV28
j_gene: TRBJ1-4
CDR3aa: CASQSTNEKLFF
CDR3nt: TGTGCCAGCCAATCAACTAATGAAAAACTGTTTTTT

len: 14
d_gene: TRBD1
abundance: -
v_gene: TRBV9
j_gene: TRBJ1-2
CDR3aa: CASSVVDRGYGYTF
CDR3nt: TGTGCCAGCAGCGTAGTGGACAGGGGTTATGGCTACACCTTC

len: 16
d_gene: TRBD1
abundance: -
v_gene: TRBV23-1
j_gene: TRBJ2-3
CDR3aa: CASSQRDRDETDTQYF
CDR3nt: TGCGCCAGCAGTCAAAGGGACAGGGATGAGACAGATACGCAGTATTTT

len: 18
d_gene: TRBD1
abundance: -
v_gene: TRBV10-3
j_gene: TRBJ2-5
CDR3aa: CAISEPGTGRGKRETQYF
CDR3nt: TGTGCCATCAGTGAACCTGGGACAGGGAGGGGCAAGAGAGAGACCCAGTACTTC

len: 13
d_gene: TRBD1
abundance: -
v_gene: TRBV7-8
j_gene: TRBJ1-5
CDR3aa: CASQGQGYQPQHF
CDR3nt: TGTGCCAGCCAGGGACAGGGTTATCAGCCCCAGCATTTT

len: 16
d_gene: -
abundance: -
v_gene: TRBV5-4
j_gene: TRBJ2-7
CDR3aa: CASSPQQGLFSYEQYF
CDR3nt: TGTGCCAGCAGCCCTCAACAGGGTCTCTTCTCCTACGAGCAGTACTTC

len: 14
d_gene: -
abundance: -
v_gene: TRBV30
j_gene: TRBJ1-5
CDR3aa: CAWSASTGLQPQHF
CDR3nt: TGTGCCTGGAGTGCCTCCACAGGGCTTCAGCCCCAGCATTTT

len: 17
d_gene: TRBD1
abundance: -
v_gene: TRBV2
j_gene: TRBJ1-5
CDR3aa: CASSGMQGATKGQPQHF
CDR3nt: TGTGCCAGCAGTGGGATGCAGGGGGCCACAAAGGGTCAGCCCCAGCATTTT

len: 15
d_gene: TRBD1
abundance: -
v_gene: TRBV6-4
j_gene: TRBJ1-6
CDR3aa: CASAAGQGADSPLHF
CDR3nt: TGTGCCAGCGCGGCAGGACAGGGTGCGGATTCACCCCTCCACTTT

len: 15
d_gene: -
abundance: -
v_gene: TRBV19
j_gene: TRBJ1-1
CDR3aa: CASSTLWDLNTEAFF
CDR3nt: TGTGCCAGTAGTACCCTGTGGGACTTGAACACTGAAGCTTTCTTT

len: 15
d_gene: -
abundance: -
v_gene: TRBV7-2
j_gene: TRBJ2-2
CDR3aa: CASSLDRVIVGELFF
CDR3nt: TGTGCCAGCAGCTTAGACAGGGTTATTGTCGGGGAGCTGTTTTTT

len: 14
d_gene: TRBD1
abundance: -
v_gene: TRBV5-1
j_gene: TRBJ2-7
CDR3aa: CASSPLTGTGEQYF
CDR3nt: TGCGCCAGCAGCCCTTTGACAGGGACAGGCGAGCAGTACTTC

len: 15
d_gene: TRBD2
abundance: -
v_gene: TRBV11-2
j_gene: TRBJ2-1
CDR3aa: CASSSLAGVYNEQFF
CDR3nt: TGTGCCAGCAGCTCCCTAGCGGGGGTCTACAATGAGCAGTTCTTC

len: 16
d_gene: -
abundance: -
v_gene: TRBV4-1
j_gene: TRBJ1-3
CDR3aa: CASSREGESGRYTIYF
CDR3nt: TGCGCCAGCAGCCGCGAAGGGGAATCTGGCCGCTACACCATATATTTT